This T cell receptor (beta chain) was retrieved from a study of identical twins. Study findings and constraints: Rather than following the same donors, the conclusions depended on cross-sectional statistical analysis. Part of the zero-insertion signal could reflect confounding by invariant MAIT and iNKT cells. Models underestimated TCR alpha sharing (out-of-frame) in monozygotic twins.

This clonotype came up a few times. Antigen specificity is unknown. Template switching added a universal primer binding site, and final cDNA carried unique molecular identifiers. One entry per CDR3 protein, called by TCRdb with MiXCR from the 5' RACE reads. Counted here are fewer than 900,000 distinct CDR3 sequences, 18% occurring once; the ten biggest clones make up around 13%. CDR3 length: 12 residues. V was clipped by 1 base and J by 6 bases, with 7 bases between them. In addition, the sample was reused for a study of T cells expressing NK-cell markers.

The chain employs TRBV12-3 or TRBV12-4 and TRBJ2-7; D unclear. The receptor's source is a woman between 18 and 29 years old in good health. Sequenced: PBMCs. In DNA form, the CDR3 reads TGTGCCAGCAGTTTAGTGCTCCGCGAGCAGTACTTC. Translated, it gives CASSLVLREQYF.